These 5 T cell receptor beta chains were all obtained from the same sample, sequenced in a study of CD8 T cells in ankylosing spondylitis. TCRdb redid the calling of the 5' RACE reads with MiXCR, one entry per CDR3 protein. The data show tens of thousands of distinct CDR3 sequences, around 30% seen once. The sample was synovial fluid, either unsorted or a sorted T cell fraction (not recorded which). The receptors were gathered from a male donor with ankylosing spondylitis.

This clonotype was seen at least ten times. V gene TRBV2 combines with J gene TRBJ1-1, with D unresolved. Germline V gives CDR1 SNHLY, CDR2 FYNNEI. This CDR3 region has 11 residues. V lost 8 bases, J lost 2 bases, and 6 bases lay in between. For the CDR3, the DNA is TGTGCCAGCCTTATTAACACTGAAGCTTTCTTT. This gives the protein CASLINTEAFF.

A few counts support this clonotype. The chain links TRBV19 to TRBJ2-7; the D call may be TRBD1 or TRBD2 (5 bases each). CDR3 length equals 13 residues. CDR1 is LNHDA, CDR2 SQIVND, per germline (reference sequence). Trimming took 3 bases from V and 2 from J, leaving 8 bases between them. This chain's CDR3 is CASSMSGPYEQYF. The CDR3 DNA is TGTGCCAGTAGTATGTCGGGACCCTACGAGCAGTACTTC.

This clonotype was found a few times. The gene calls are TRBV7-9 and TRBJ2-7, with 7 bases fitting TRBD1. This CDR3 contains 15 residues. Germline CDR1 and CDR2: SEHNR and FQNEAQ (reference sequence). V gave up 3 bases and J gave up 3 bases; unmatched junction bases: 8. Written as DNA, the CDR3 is TGTGCCAGCAGCTTCGAAATTGGGACAGTCTACGAGCAGTACTTC. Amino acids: CASSFEIGTVYEQYF.

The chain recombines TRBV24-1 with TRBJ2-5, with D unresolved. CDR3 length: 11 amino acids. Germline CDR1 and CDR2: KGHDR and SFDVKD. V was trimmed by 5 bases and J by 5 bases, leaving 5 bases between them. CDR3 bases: TGTGCCACCAGTGCCGGGGAGACCCAGTACTTC. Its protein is CATSAGETQYF.

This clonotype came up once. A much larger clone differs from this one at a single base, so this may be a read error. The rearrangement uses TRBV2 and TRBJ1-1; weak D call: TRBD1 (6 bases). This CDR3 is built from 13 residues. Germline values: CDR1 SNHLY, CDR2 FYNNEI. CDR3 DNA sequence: TGTTCCAGCATAGGGGGGGACGGCACTGAAGCTTTCTTT. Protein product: CSSIGGDGTEAFF.